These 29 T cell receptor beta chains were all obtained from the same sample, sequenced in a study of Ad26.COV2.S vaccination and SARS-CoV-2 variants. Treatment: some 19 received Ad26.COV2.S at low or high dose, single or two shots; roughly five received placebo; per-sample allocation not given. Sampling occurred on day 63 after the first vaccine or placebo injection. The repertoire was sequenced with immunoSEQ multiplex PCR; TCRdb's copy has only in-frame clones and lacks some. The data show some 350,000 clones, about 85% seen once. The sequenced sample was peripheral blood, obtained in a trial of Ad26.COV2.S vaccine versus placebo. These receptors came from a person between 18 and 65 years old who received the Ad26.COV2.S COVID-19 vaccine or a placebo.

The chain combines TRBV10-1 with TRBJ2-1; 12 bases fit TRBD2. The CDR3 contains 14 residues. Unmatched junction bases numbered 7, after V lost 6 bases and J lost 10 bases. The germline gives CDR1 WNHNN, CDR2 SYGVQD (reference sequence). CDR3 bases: TGCGCCAGCAGCGGGACTAGCGGGCGCAGGGAGCAGTTCTTC. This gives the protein CASSGTSGRREQFF.

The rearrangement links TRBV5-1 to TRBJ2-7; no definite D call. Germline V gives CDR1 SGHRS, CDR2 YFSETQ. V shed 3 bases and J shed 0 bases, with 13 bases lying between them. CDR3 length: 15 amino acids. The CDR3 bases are TGCGCCAGCAGCTCGACGACTTTAAGCTCCTACGAGCAGTACTTC. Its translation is CASSSTTLSSYEQYF.

CDR3 in DNA: TGTGCCACCAGTGACCGCCCTAGCGGGATCACAGATACGCAGTATTTT. Encoded protein: CATSDRPSGITDTQYF. The chain uses TRBV24-1 and TRBJ2-3; TRBD2 matches at 9 bases. After removal of 4 bases from V and 2 bases from J, the junction contained 6 bases not matched to a gene. The CDR3 extends over 16 amino acids. Germline V gene lookup returns CDR1 KGHDR and CDR2 SFDVKD.

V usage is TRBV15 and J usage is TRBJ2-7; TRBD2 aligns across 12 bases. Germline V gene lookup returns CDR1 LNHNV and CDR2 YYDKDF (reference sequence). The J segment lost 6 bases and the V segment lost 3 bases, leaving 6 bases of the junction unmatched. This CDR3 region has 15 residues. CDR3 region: CATSSSSGGALEQYF. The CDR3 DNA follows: TGTGCCACCAGCAGCTCTAGCGGGGGGGCCCTCGAGCAGTACTTC.

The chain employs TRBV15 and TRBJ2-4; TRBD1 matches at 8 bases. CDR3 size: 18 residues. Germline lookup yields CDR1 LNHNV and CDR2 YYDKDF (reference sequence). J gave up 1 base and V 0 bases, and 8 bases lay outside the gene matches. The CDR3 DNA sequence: TGTGCCACCAGCAGAGATGAACGACAGGGGTTGGCCAAAAACATTCAGTACTTC. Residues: CATSRDERQGLAKNIQYF.

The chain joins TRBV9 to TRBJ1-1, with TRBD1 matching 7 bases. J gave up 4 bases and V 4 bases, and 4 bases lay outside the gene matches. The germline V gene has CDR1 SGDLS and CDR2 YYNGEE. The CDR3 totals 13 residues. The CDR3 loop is CASSIRTGTEAFF. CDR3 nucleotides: TGTGCCAGCAGCATCCGGACAGGCACTGAAGCTTTCTTT.

This CDR3 is CASSQDSGSNQPQHF. The CDR3 nucleotides are TGCGCCAGCAGCCAAGATTCGGGGAGCAATCAGCCCCAGCATTTT. V and J are TRBV4-3 and TRBJ1-5; D is unclear. Deletions cut 0 bases from V and 1 base from J, with 7 bases between. This CDR3 region has 15 residues. Germline V CDR1 and CDR2: LGHNA, YSLEER.

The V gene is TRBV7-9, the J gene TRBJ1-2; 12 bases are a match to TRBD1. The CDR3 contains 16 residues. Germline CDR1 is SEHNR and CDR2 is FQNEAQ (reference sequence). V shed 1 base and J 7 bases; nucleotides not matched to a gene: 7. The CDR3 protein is CASSLDPGQGAGGYTF. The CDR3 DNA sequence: TGTGCCAGCAGCTTAGATCCGGGACAGGGGGCTGGTGGCTACACCTTC.

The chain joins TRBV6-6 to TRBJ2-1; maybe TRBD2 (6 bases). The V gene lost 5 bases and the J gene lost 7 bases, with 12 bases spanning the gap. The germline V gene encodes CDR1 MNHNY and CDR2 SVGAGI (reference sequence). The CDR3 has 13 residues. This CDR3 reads CASSPIRGNEQFF. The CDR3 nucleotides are TGTGCCAGCAGTCCGATCCGGGGGAATGAGCAGTTCTTC.

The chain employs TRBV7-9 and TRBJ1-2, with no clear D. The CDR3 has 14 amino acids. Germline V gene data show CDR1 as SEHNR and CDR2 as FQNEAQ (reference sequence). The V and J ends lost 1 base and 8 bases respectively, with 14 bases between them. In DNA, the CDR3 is TGTGCCAGCAGCTTAGAGCCGGGTCCGCGGGGCTACACCTTC. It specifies CASSLEPGPRGYTF.

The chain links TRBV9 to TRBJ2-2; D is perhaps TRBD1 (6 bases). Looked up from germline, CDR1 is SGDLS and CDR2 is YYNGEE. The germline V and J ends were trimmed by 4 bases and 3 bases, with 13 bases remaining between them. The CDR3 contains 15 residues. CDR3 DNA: TGTGCCAGCAGCCTCCAACAGGGACACACCGGGGAGCTGTTTTTT. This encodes CASSLQQGHTGELFF.

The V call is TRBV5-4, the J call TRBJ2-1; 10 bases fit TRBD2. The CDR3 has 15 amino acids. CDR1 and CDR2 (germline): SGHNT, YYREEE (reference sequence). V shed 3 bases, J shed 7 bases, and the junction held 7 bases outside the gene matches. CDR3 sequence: CASSSHSSGGNEQFF. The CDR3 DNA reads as TGTGCCAGCAGCTCACATTCTAGCGGGGGTAATGAGCAGTTCTTC.

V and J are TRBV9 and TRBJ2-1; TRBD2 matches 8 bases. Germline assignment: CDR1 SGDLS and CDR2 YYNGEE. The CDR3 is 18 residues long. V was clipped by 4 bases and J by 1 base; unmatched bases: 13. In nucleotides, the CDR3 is TGTGCCAGCAGCTCTAGTGGGTCGCGACTAGCGTCCTACAATGAGCAGTTCTTC. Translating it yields CASSSSGSRLASYNEQFF. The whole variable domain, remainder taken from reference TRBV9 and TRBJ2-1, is DSGVTQTPKHLITATGQRVTLRCSPRSGDLSVYWYQQSLDQGLQFLIQYYNGEERAKGNILERFSAQQFPDLHSELNLSSLELGDSALYFCASSSSGSRLASYNEQFFGPGTRLTVL.

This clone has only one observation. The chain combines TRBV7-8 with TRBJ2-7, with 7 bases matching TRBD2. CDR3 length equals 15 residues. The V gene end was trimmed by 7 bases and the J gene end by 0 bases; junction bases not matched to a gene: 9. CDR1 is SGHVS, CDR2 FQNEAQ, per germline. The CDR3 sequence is CASTVASGVSYEQYF. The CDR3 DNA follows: TGTGCCAGCACCGTCGCTAGCGGTGTCTCCTACGAGCAGTACTTC. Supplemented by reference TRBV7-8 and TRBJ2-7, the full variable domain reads GAGVSQSPRYKVAKRGQDVALRCDPISGHVSLFWYQQALGQGPEFLTYFQNEAQLDKSGLPSDRFFAERPEGSVSTLKIQRTQQEDSAVYLCASTVASGVSYEQYFGPGTRLTVT.

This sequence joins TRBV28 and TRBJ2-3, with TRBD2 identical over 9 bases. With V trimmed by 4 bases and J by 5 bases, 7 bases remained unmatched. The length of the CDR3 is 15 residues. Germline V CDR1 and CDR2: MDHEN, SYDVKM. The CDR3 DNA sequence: TGTGCCAGCAGTTCCTTAGCGGGAGTAAGAGATACGCAGTATTTT. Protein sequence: CASSSLAGVRDTQYF.

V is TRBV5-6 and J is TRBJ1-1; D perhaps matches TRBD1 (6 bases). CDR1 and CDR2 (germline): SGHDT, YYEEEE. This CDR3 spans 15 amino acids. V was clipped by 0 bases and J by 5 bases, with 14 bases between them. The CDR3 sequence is CASSLGGGANTEAFF. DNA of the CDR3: TGTGCCAGCAGCTTGGGCGGGGGGGCGAATACTGAAGCTTTCTTT.

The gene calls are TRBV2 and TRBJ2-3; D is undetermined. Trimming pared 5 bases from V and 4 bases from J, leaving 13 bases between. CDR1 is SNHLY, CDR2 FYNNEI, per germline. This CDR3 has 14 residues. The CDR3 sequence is CASSTPKSADTQYF. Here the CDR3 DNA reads TGTGCCAGCAGTACCCCTAAGAGCGCAGATACGCAGTATTTT.

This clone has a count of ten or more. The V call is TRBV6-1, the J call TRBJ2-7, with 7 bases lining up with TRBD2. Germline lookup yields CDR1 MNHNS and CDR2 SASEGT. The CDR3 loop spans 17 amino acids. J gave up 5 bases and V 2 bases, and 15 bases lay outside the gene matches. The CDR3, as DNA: TGTGCCAGCAGTGAAAATTTCTTTTGGGAGGGGACGAACGAGCAGTACTTC. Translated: CASSENFFWEGTNEQYF.

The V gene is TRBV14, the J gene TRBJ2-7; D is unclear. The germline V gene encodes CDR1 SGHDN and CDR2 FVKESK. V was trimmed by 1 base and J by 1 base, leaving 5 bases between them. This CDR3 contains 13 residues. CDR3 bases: TGTGCCAGCAGCCAAGTTGCGTCCTACGAGCAGTACTTC. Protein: CASSQVASYEQYF.

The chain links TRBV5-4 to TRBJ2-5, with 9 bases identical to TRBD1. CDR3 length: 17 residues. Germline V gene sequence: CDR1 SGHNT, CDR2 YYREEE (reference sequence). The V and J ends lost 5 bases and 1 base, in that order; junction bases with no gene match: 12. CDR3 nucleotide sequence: TGTGCCAGCAGGCCGAAACAGGGGGCCCCGACCCAAGAGACCCAGTACTTC. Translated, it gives CASRPKQGAPTQETQYF.

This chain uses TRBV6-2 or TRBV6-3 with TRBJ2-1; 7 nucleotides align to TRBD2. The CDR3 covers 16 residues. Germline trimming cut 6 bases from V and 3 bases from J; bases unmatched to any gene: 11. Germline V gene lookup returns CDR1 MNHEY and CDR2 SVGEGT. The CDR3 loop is CASSKAGGGYYNEQFF. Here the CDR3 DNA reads TGTGCCAGCAGCAAGGCTGGGGGAGGGTACTACAATGAGCAGTTCTTC.

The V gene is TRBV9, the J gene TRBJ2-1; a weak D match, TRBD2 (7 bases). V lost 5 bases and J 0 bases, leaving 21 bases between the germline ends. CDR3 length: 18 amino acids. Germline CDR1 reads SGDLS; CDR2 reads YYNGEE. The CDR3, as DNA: TGTGCCAGCAGTAACCCACCGAGGGGGGGCCTCTCCTACAATGAGCAGTTCTTC. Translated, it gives CASSNPPRGGLSYNEQFF.

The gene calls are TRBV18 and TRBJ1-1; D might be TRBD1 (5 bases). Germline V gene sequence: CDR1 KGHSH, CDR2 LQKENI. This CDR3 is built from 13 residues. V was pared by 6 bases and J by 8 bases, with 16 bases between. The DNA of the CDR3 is TGTGCCAGCTCTCTGGACACGGCGGCAGAAGCTTTCTTT. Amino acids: CASSLDTAAEAFF.

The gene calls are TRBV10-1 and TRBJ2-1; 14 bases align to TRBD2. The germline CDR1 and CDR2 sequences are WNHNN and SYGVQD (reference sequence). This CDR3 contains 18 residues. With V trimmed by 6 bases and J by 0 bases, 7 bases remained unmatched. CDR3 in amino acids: CASSGGLAGVSSYNEQFF. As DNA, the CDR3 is TGCGCCAGCAGCGGGGGACTAGCGGGGGTGAGCTCCTACAATGAGCAGTTCTTC.

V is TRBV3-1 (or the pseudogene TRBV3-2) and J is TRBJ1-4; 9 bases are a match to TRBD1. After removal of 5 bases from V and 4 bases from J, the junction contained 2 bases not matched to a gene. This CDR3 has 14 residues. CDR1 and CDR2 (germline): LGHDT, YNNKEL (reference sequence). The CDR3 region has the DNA TGTGCCAGCAGCGCGGGACAGGGTAATGAAAAACTGTTTTTT. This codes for CASSAGQGNEKLFF.

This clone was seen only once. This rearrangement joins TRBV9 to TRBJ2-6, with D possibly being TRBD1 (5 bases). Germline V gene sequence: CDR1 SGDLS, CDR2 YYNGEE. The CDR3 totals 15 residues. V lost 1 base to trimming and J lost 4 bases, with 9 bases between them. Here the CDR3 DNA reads TGTGCCAGCAGCGTACAGGGTTCAGGGGCCAACGTCCTGACTTTC. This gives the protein CASSVQGSGANVLTF.

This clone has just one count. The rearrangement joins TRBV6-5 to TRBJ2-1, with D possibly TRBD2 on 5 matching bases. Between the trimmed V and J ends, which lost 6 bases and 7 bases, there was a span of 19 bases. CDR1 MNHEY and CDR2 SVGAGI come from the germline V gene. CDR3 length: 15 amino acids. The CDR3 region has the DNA TGTGCCAGCAGGGGTGTTGGAGGAAAACGAAATGAGCAGTTCTTC. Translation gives CASRGVGGKRNEQFF.

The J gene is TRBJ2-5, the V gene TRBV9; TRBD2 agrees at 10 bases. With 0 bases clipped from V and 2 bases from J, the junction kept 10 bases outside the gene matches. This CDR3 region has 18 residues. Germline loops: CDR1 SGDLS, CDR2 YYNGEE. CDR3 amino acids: CASSVAGIAGGKQETQYF. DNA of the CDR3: TGTGCCAGCAGCGTAGCCGGAATAGCGGGAGGAAAACAAGAGACCCAGTACTTC.

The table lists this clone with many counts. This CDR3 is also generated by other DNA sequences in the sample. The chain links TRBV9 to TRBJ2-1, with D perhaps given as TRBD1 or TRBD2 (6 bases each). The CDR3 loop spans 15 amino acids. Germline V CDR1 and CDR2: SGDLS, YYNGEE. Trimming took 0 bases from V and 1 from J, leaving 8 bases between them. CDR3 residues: CASSVEGGSYNEQFF. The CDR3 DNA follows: TGTGCCAGCAGCGTAGAAGGGGGGTCCTACAATGAGCAGTTCTTC.